A single sample gave rise to the 23 T cell receptor beta chains below, sequenced in a study of shared clonotypes between healthy human individuals. Profiled with immunoSEQ multiplex PCR; TCRdb holds only in-frame clones, not every one. This sample carries about 2.1 million clones, 90% to 95% of them seen once, and the ten largest clones take approximately 1.6%. The naive CD8 subset, CD45RO-negative cells positively selected for CCR7, excluded terminally differentiated effector memory CD45RA+ cells. Sample: naive CD8+ T cells from PBMCs. The source is a man aged 18 to 35 in good health. Some clones in this sample may be carry-over from other donors' samples.

The chain has TRBV7-9 and TRBJ1-1; D remains ambiguous. This CDR3 region has 13 residues. Trimming cost V 8 bases and J 10 bases, with 20 bases left between them. Germline CDR1 reads SEHNR; CDR2 reads FQNEAQ (reference sequence). For the CDR3, the DNA is TGTGCCAGCGCCACAGATAACGAAGTGGTAGCTTTCTTT. The encoded protein is CASATDNEVVAFF.

This chain joins TRBV28 and TRBJ2-1; D perhaps matches TRBD1 (6 bases). Germline V gives CDR1 MDHEN, CDR2 SYDVKM. V was shortened by 5 bases and J by 5 bases, with 16 bases between the two germline ends. The CDR3 spans 15 residues. The CDR3 loop reads CASSLRGTVNNEQFF. DNA for the CDR3: TGTGCCAGCAGTCTCAGGGGAACCGTCAACAATGAGCAGTTCTTC.

The CDR3 is CAWSGTAYEQYF. CDR3 DNA: TGTGCCTGGAGTGGGACCGCATACGAGCAGTACTTC. J is TRBJ2-7 and V is TRBV30; no clear D gene. The CDR3 extends over 12 amino acids. Per germline, CDR1 GTSNPN and CDR2 SVGIG (reference sequence). V was cut by 1 base and J by 4 bases, with 8 bases left in between.

The chain has TRBV28 and TRBJ2-1; D not resolved. CDR1 and CDR2 from the germline V gene are MDHEN and SYDVKM. The CDR3 is 16 amino acids. V was pared by 1 base and J by 0 bases, with 10 bases between. The CDR3 loop reads CASSLFPASSYNEQFF. The CDR3 region has the DNA TGTGCCAGCAGTTTATTTCCGGCCAGCTCCTACAATGAGCAGTTCTTC.

This chain joins TRBV27 and TRBJ1-2; D is possibly TRBD1 (6 bases). This CDR3 has 15 amino acids. Germline V gene data show CDR1 as MNHEY and CDR2 as SMNVEV (reference sequence). Deletions cut 5 bases from V and 1 base from J, with 14 bases between. Here the CDR3 DNA reads TGTGCCAGCAGTCCCGCCGGACAGCTTAACTATGGCTACACCTTC. Its translation: CASSPAGQLNYGYTF.

Points on this clone: Other DNA sequences within the sample encode an identical CDR3. The J gene is TRBJ2-7, the V gene TRBV13, with 11 bases fitting TRBD2. The CDR3 totals 15 residues. Germline CDR1 reads PRHDT; CDR2 reads FYEKMQ (reference sequence). The J segment lost 2 bases and the V segment lost 4 bases, leaving 4 bases of the junction unmatched. In DNA, the CDR3 is TGTGCCAGCAGCTCGGGGACTAGCGGTACCTACGAGCAGTACTTC. Amino acids: CASSSGTSGTYEQYF.

The V call is TRBV4-3, the J call TRBJ2-3, with 7 bases lining up with TRBD2. The length of the CDR3 is 16 residues. CDR1 LGHNA and CDR2 YSLEER come from the germline V gene. V lost 4 bases and J lost 2; bases outside the gene matches: 9. The CDR3 spells CASSRTWGGSTDTQYF. DNA for the CDR3: TGCGCCAGCAGCCGGACGTGGGGGGGGTCCACAGATACGCAGTATTTT.

The chain carries TRBV6-5 and TRBJ1-1; possibly TRBD1 for D (6 bases). Germline loops: CDR1 MNHEY, CDR2 SVGAGI. Trimming stripped 4 bases from V and 1 base from J, with 10 bases between. The CDR3 length is 14 residues. For the CDR3, the DNA is TGTGCCAGCAGTTGGGGACATAAGAACACTGAAGCTTTCTTT. Translating gives CASSWGHKNTEAFF.

This chain connects TRBV29-1 to TRBJ1-1; weak D call: TRBD1 (6 bases). The CDR3 length is 11 residues. Germline loops: CDR1 SQVTM, CDR2 ANQGSEA. V gave up 6 bases and J gave up 6 bases, with 11 bases separating them. For the CDR3, the DNA is TGCAGCGTCGAACAGGGATCTGAAGCTTTCTTT. It encodes CSVEQGSEAFF.

The chain links TRBV2 to TRBJ2-2; TRBD1 agrees at 9 bases. Germline CDR1 and CDR2: SNHLY and FYNNEI. The CDR3 is made up of 16 amino acids. The J segment lost 3 bases and the V segment lost 7 bases, leaving 9 bases of the junction unmatched. CDR3 sequence: CASTQGTGGYTGELFF. CDR3 nucleotides: TGTGCCAGCACCCAGGGAACAGGGGGCTACACCGGGGAGCTGTTTTTT.

The CDR3 DNA follows: TGCGCCAGCAGCTCTACCGGGACAGGGGGTCCAGATACGCAGTATTTT. Translated, it gives CASSSTGTGGPDTQYF. The chain links TRBV5-1 to TRBJ2-3; 11 bases match TRBD1. V trimming: 3 bases; J trimming: 4 bases; junction bases outside the gene matches: 7. Germline V lookup: CDR1 SGHRS, CDR2 YFSETQ. The CDR3 loop spans 16 amino acids.

The J gene is TRBJ2-7, the V gene TRBV14; 9 bases line up with TRBD1. Germline V gene data show CDR1 as SGHDN and CDR2 as FVKESK. The CDR3 contains 15 residues. The V segment lost 1 base and the J segment 2 bases; nucleotides outside the gene matches: 3. In DNA form, the CDR3 reads TGTGCCAGCAGCCAAGGGACAGGGGTCGCCTACGAGCAGTACTTC. Its protein is CASSQGTGVAYEQYF.

The rearrangement links TRBV7-2 to TRBJ2-7; 7 nucleotides align to TRBD1. CDR1 SGHTA and CDR2 FQGNSA come from the germline V gene. After removal of 4 bases from V and 3 bases from J, the junction contained 6 bases not matched to a gene. This CDR3 comprises 14 residues. The CDR3 spells CASSSRTGHYEQYF. CDR3 bases: TGTGCCAGCAGCTCCCGGACAGGCCACTACGAGCAGTACTTC.

The rearrangement uses TRBV19 and TRBJ2-7; 8 bases match TRBD1. The CDR3 runs to 14 residues. Trimming removed 9 bases from V and 6 bases from J; junction bases left unmatched: 13. CDR1 and CDR2 from the germline V gene are LNHDA and SQIVND (reference sequence). CDR3 nucleotide sequence: TGTGCCAGCACACGGACAGGGTCAGGGGGCGAGCAGTACTTC. This sequence encodes CASTRTGSGGEQYF.

Concerning this clone: Distinct nucleotide sequences in the sample also encode this CDR3. V and J are TRBV7-9 and TRBJ2-7, with TRBD1 matching 10 bases. Germline CDR1 and CDR2: SEHNR and FQNEAQ (reference sequence). With V trimmed by 5 bases and J by 3 bases, 4 bases remained unmatched. There are 14 residues in the CDR3. This chain's CDR3 is CASSHRDRGYEQYF. DNA for the CDR3: TGTGCCAGCAGCCACCGGGACAGGGGCTACGAGCAGTACTTC.

This rearrangement joins TRBV11-2 to TRBJ2-7, with D uncertain. CDR1 is SGHAT and CDR2 is FQNNGV in the germline V gene. Trimming pared 3 bases from V and 5 bases from J, leaving 5 bases between. The CDR3 runs 11 residues. The CDR3 here is CASSFNHEQYF. CDR3 nucleotides: TGTGCCAGCAGCTTTAATCACGAGCAGTACTTC.

This rearrangement joins TRBV2 to TRBJ2-7; either TRBD1 or TRBD2 may fit D (5 bases each). The V and J ends lost 3 bases and 2 bases respectively, with 14 bases between them. The germline V gene encodes CDR1 SNHLY and CDR2 FYNNEI. The CDR3 has 15 amino acids. The DNA for the CDR3 is TGTGCCAGCAGTGATTCCCCGGGACGGACCTACGAGCAGTACTTC. Encoded protein: CASSDSPGRTYEQYF.

The CDR3 nucleotides read TGCAGCGAAGGAAACACCATATATTTT. Protein sequence: CSEGNTIYF. This chain links TRBV29-1 with TRBJ1-3; D is undetermined. Trimming shortened V by 7 bases and J by 4 bases, and 2 bases separated the two germline ends. CDR1 SQVTM and CDR2 ANQGSEA come from the germline V gene. There are 9 residues in the CDR3.

This chain connects TRBV6-1 to TRBJ2-3, with D unclear. V dropped 5 bases and J dropped 1 base, with 16 bases sitting between them. CDR1 and CDR2 (germline): MNHNS, SASEGT. This CDR3 contains 16 residues. The CDR3 DNA sequence: TGTGCCAGCAGTCAAGAACCCAGGTCGGGCACAGATACGCAGTATTTT. Protein: CASSQEPRSGTDTQYF.

The rearrangement links TRBV19 to TRBJ1-5, with no clear D. CDR3 length: 14 amino acids. Germline CDR1 reads LNHDA; CDR2 reads SQIVND (reference sequence). V gave up 4 bases and J gave up 0 bases, with 7 bases separating them. CDR3 nucleotides: TGTGCCAGTAGTAAGCCCCATAGCAATCAGCCCCAGCATTTT. This encodes CASSKPHSNQPQHF.

The chain carries TRBV4-3 and TRBJ2-6, with D possibly being TRBD1 (7 bases). The ends were cut back, 0 bases at V and 4 bases at J, with 13 bases in the middle. Germline V gives CDR1 LGHNA, CDR2 YSLEER. This CDR3 has 17 residues. The CDR3 protein is CASSQDAGGYGANVLTF. The DNA for the CDR3 is TGCGCCAGCAGCCAAGATGCAGGGGGGTACGGGGCCAACGTCCTGACTTTC.

This clone was recorded only once. The chain uses TRBV10-3 and TRBJ2-7; 11 bases map to TRBD2. CDR1 and CDR2 (germline): ENHRY, SYGVKD. This CDR3 has 16 amino acids. J gave up 1 base and V 2 bases, and 4 bases lay outside the gene matches. CDR3 region: CAISEIRLAGSYEQYF. The CDR3 bases are TGTGCCATCAGTGAGATCAGACTAGCGGGATCCTACGAGCAGTACTTC.

The chain uses TRBV6-5 and TRBJ2-2; D is unclear. The germline V and J ends were trimmed by 6 bases and 3 bases, with 11 bases remaining between them. The length of the CDR3 is 14 residues. Germline V lookup: CDR1 MNHEY, CDR2 SVGAGI. CDR3 sequence reads: CASSPAAYTGELFF. The CDR3 DNA is TGTGCCAGCAGCCCTGCCGCCTACACCGGGGAGCTGTTTTTT.